This T cell receptor (beta chain) came from a study of neurological immune-mediated disorders. Overall study context: Multiple sclerosis patients (n of about 34) included roughly 30 with relapsing-remitting and 3 with secondary progressive disease.

Germline V CDR1 and CDR2: SGHRS, YFSETQ. Losses at the gene ends were 2 bases for V and 9 bases for J; bases not matched to a gene: 7. The CDR3 covers 15 residues. In its sample, this clonotype was seen many times. TCRdb re-called the 5' RACE reads with MiXCR, one entry per CDR3 protein. The data contain tens of thousands of distinct CDR3 sequences, roughly 5.5% of them seen just once; the ten biggest clones take up less than 7.5%. Stored at -80 C, 2 million PBMCs were the source of the unsorted libraries. Sequenced input: PBMCs. V is TRBV5-1 and J is TRBJ2-1, with 11 bases fitting TRBD2. The receptor comes from a man younger than 35 with multiple sclerosis. The CDR3 loop reads CASSFRASGGTEQFF. CDR3 coding DNA: TGCGCCAGCAGCTTTCGCGCTAGCGGGGGGACTGAGCAGTTCTTC.